The 10 T cell receptor beta chains reported below all come from one sample, sequenced in a study of T cell changes during pregnancy in multiple sclerosis. The table came from immunoSEQ multiplex PCR; TCRdb's copy has only in-frame clones and leaves some out. This sample carries tens of thousands of clones, 93% of them seen once, and the ten largest clones take 1.8%. The source was peripheral blood, collected after pregnancy. All receptors derive from a female donor with multiple sclerosis, enrolled in a pregnancy study.

This clone appeared a single time. V gene TRBV7-3 combines with J gene TRBJ1-1; 7 nucleotides line up with TRBD1. Trimming removed 8 bases from V and 5 bases from J; junction bases left unmatched: 8. This CDR3 contains 13 residues. Germline V gene sequence: CDR1 SGHTA, CDR2 FQGTGA. CDR3 sequence (DNA): TGTGCCAGCTCCTTGACAGGGTGGACTGAAGCTTTCTTT. Protein product: CASSLTGWTEAFF. The complete variable domain, with remaining parts taken from reference TRBV7-3 and TRBJ1-1, reads GAGVSQTPSNKVTEKGKYVELRCDPISGHTALYWYRQSLGQGPEFLIYFQGTGAADDSGLPNDRFFAVRPEGSVSTLKIQRTERGDSAVYLCASSLTGWTEAFFGQGTRLTVV.

The chain recombines TRBV18 with TRBJ2-3; 12 positions agree with TRBD2. The CDR3 is 14 amino acids. Germline V lookup: CDR1 KGHSH, CDR2 LQKENI. The V segment lost 6 bases and the J segment 5 bases; nucleotides outside the gene matches: 3. CDR3 sequence: CASSLAGGIDTQYF. CDR3 DNA: TGTGCCAGCTCCCTAGCGGGAGGGATAGATACGCAGTATTTT.

This clone has only one observation. V is TRBV4-2 and J is TRBJ2-3; D is undetermined. CDR1 LGHNA and CDR2 YNFKEQ come from the germline V gene. CDR3 length: 13 residues. Trimming removed 2 bases from V and 3 bases from J, with 6 bases in between. The CDR3 sequence is CASSQLLTDTQYF. Here the CDR3 DNA reads TGTGCCAGCAGCCAACTCCTTACAGATACGCAGTATTTT.

The CDR3 here is CASTEGLLSGRGHNEQFF. CDR3 coding DNA: TGTGCCAGTACCGAAGGCCTACTTAGCGGGAGGGGCCACAATGAGCAGTTCTTC. The genes are TRBV19 and TRBJ2-1; 11 bases agree with TRBD2. The CDR3 is 18 residues long. V gave up 7 bases and J gave up 5 bases; unmatched junction bases: 16. The V gene's germline CDR1 is LNHDA and CDR2 SQIVND (reference sequence). Supplemented by reference TRBV19 and TRBJ2-1, the full variable domain reads DGGITQSPKYLFRKEGQNVTLSCEQNLNHDAMYWYRQDPGQGLRLIYYSQIVNDFQKGDIAEGYSVSREKKESFPLTVTSAQKNPTAFYLCASTEGLLSGRGHNEQFFGPGTRLTVL.

The chain couples TRBV25-1 to TRBJ2-7, with 9 bases matching TRBD2. The V segment lost 5 bases and the J segment 1 base; nucleotides outside the gene matches: 3. The CDR3 consists of 14 residues. From germline, CDR1 is MGHDK and CDR2 SYGVNS. The CDR3 nucleotides are TGTGCCAGCAGTAAAGCGGGAGGATCCTACGAGCAGTACTTC. This translates into CASSKAGGSYEQYF.

The chain has TRBV7-2 and TRBJ2-3; tentative D call: TRBD1 (5 bases). The germline gives CDR1 SGHTA, CDR2 FQGNSA. The V end lost 5 bases, the J end lost 4 bases, and 16 bases lay between the germline ends. The CDR3 is 15 residues long. The CDR3 loop is CASSQVGSGSDTQYF. The CDR3 DNA reads as TGTGCCAGCAGCCAGGTGGGGTCAGGGTCAGATACGCAGTATTTT.

V gene TRBV19 combines with J gene TRBJ2-3, with D maybe TRBD2 (6 bases). Germline V CDR1 and CDR2: LNHDA, SQIVND (reference sequence). V shed 7 bases and J shed 4 bases, with 12 bases lying between them. CDR3 size: 13 residues. Here the CDR3 reads CASTGGWSDTQYF. As DNA, the CDR3 is TGTGCCAGTACCGGGGGATGGTCAGATACGCAGTATTTT.

The chain recombines TRBV29-1 with TRBJ2-1; D is ambiguous. Per the germline V gene, CDR1 is SQVTM and CDR2 is ANQGSEA. This CDR3 region has 15 residues. V was cut by 1 base and J by 5 bases, with 15 bases left in between. CDR3 region: CSVEGSTLPHNEQFF. For the CDR3, the DNA is TGCAGCGTTGAAGGGTCCACTCTCCCCCACAATGAGCAGTTCTTC.

CDR3 bases: TGTGCCAGCAGTTTATACAGATCTGGCCCCAATGAGCAGTTCTTC. This codes for CASSLYRSGPNEQFF. The gene calls are TRBV28 and TRBJ2-1; D gene unclear. CDR3 size: 15 residues. Trimming took 1 base from V and 6 from J, leaving 13 bases between them. Germline CDR1 reads MDHEN; CDR2 reads SYDVKM.

This chain uses TRBV5-4 with TRBJ2-1; a weak D match, TRBD2 (6 bases). The CDR3 spans 12 residues. The germline gives CDR1 SGHNT, CDR2 YYREEE (reference sequence). The V end lost 7 bases, the J end lost 7 bases, and 12 bases lay between the germline ends. The CDR3 loop reads CASQTRPNEQFF. The CDR3, as DNA: TGTGCCAGCCAGACTAGACCTAATGAGCAGTTCTTC.